This TCR beta chain was recorded in a study of CD8+ T cells in alopecia areata. This CDR3 has 13 residues. Looked up from germline, CDR1 is MNHEY and CDR2 is SMNVEV (reference sequence). The trim removed 4 bases at V and 6 bases at J, leaving 4 bases unmatched. Treatment of the sample: oral pan-JAK inhibitor, 5-10 mg twice daily. PBMCs served as the source from which CD4+ and CD8+ T cells were sorted. RNA was isolated and reverse transcribed to cDNA, the sequencing template. This table comes from immunoSEQ multiplex PCR, and its TCRdb copy is limited to in-frame clones, with some not included. The table has more than 200,000 clones, about three fifths seen once.

The rearrangement joins TRBV27 to TRBJ1-2; TRBD1 agrees at 8 bases. Sequencing was performed on CD4+ T cells sorted from blood, taken at week 4, from a patient treated with tofacitinib. This receptor was identified in a human donor with alopecia areata. CDR3 in amino acids: CASSSADRDGYTF. CDR3 DNA sequence: TGTGCCAGCAGTTCCGCGGACAGGGATGGCTACACCTTC.